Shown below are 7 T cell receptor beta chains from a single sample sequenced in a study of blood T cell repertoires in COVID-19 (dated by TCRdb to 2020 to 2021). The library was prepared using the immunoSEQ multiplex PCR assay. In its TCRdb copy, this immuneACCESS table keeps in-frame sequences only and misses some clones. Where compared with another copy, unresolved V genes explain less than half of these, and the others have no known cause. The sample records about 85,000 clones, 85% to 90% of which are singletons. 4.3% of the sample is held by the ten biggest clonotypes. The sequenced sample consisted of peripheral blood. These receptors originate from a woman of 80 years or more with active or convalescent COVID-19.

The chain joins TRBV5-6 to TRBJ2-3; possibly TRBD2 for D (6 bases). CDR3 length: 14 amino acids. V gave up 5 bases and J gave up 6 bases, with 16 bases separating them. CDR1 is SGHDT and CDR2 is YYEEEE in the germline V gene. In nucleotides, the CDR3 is TGTGCCAGCAGAATGGGGACGGGGGAGGATACGCAGTATTTT. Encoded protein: CASRMGTGEDTQYF.

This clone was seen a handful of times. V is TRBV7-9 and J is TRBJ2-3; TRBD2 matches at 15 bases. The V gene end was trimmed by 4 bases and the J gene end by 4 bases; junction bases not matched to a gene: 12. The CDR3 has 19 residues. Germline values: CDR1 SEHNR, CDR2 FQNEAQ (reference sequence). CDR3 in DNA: TGTGCCAGCAGCTCCGACTTCGGGACTAGCGGGAGGTTATCAGATACGCAGTATTTT. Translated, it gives CASSSDFGTSGRLSDTQYF. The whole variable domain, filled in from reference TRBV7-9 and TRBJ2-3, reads DTGVSQNPRHKITKRGQNVTFRCDPISEHNRLYWYRQTLGQGPEFLTYFQNEAQLEKSRLLSDRFSAERPKGSFSTLEIQRTEQGDSAMYLCASSSDFGTSGRLSDTQYFGPGTRLTVL.

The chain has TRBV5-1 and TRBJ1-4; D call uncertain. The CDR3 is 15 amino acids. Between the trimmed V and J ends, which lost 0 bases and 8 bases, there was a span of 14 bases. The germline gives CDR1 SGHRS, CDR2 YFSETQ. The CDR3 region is CASSLGPGIQEKLFF. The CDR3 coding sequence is TGCGCCAGCAGCTTGGGTCCAGGAATACAGGAAAAACTGTTTTTT.

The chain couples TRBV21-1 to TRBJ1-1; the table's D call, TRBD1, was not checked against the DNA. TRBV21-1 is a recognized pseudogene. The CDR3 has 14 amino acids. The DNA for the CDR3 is TGTGCCAGCAGCACTTTGACAGAGAACACTGAAGCTTTCTTT. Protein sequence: CASSTLTENTEAFF.

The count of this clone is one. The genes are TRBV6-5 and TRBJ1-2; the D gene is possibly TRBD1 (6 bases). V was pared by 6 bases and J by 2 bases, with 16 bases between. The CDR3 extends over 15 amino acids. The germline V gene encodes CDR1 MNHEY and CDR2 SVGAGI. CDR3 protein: CASSKNRDANYGYTF. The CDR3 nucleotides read TGTGCCAGCAGCAAAAACAGGGACGCCAACTATGGCTACACCTTC.

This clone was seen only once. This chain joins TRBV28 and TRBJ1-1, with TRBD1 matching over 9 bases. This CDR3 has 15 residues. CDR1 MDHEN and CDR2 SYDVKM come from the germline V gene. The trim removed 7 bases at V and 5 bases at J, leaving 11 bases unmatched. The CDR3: CASNPTGGAATEAFF. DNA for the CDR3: TGTGCCAGCAATCCCACAGGGGGCGCGGCAACTGAAGCTTTCTTT.

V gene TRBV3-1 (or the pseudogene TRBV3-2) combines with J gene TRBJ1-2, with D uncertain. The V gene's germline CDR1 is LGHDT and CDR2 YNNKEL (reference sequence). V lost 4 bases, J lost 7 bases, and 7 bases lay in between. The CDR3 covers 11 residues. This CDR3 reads CASSRESGYTF. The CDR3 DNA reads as TGTGCCAGCAGCCGAGAGAGTGGCTACACCTTC.